These 23 T cell receptor beta chains share one sample of origin, sequenced in a study of blood T cell repertoires in COVID-19. Libraries were prepared by immunoSEQ multiplex PCR; TCRdb keeps only in-frame clonotypes and omits some of them. The table records more than 75,000 clones, around 80% of them present only once. The sequenced material came from peripheral blood. These receptors were collected from a man in his fifties or sixties with acute or convalescent COVID-19.

The chain is built from TRBV7-8 and TRBJ1-2; D is undetermined. CDR1 and CDR2 from the germline V gene are SGHVS and FQNEAQ. The CDR3 loop spans 14 amino acids. The V gene lost 2 bases and the J gene lost 0 bases, with 7 bases spanning the gap. As DNA, the CDR3 is TGTGCCAGCAGCTTATCCAGAACTAACTATGGCTACACCTTC. Translated: CASSLSRTNYGYTF.

CDR3 in amino acids: CASSGAPNRDQPQHF. Here the CDR3 DNA reads TGTGCCAGCAGTGGCGCCCCCAACAGGGACCAGCCCCAGCATTTT. This chain connects TRBV2 to TRBJ1-5; perhaps TRBD1 as D (6 bases). The CDR3 contains 15 residues. The germline CDR1 and CDR2 sequences are SNHLY and FYNNEI. V was pared by 4 bases and J by 7 bases, with 17 bases between.

The rearrangement joins TRBV28 to TRBJ2-3; maybe TRBD1 (5 bases). CDR1 is MDHEN and CDR2 is SYDVKM in the germline V gene. This CDR3 region has 16 residues. V was clipped by 5 bases and J by 0 bases, with 15 bases between them. Here the CDR3 DNA reads TGTGCCAGCAGTCCCAGCCGACAGACTAGCACAGATACGCAGTATTTT. It translates to CASSPSRQTSTDTQYF.

The chain combines TRBV5-1 with TRBJ2-1, with 7 nucleotides matching TRBD2. CDR1 and CDR2 from the germline V gene are SGHRS and YFSETQ. The V gene end was trimmed by 1 base and the J gene end by 8 bases; junction bases not matched to a gene: 9. This CDR3 comprises 15 residues. CDR3 nucleotides: TGCGCCAGCAGCTTGCTAAGCGGGATGACCCATGAGCAGTTCTTC. As protein: CASSLLSGMTHEQFF.

The chain couples TRBV2 to TRBJ2-3; D unclear. The CDR3 covers 13 residues. The germline V and J ends were trimmed by 8 bases and 6 bases, with 15 bases remaining between them. The germline V gene has CDR1 SNHLY and CDR2 FYNNEI. The chain's CDR3 is CASDPRGPDTQYF. The CDR3 DNA reads TGTGCCAGCGACCCTCGAGGCCCGGATACGCAGTATTTT.

The chain combines TRBV10-3 with TRBJ2-7; the match to TRBD1 covers 9 bases. In germline, CDR1 is ENHRY, CDR2 SYGVKD. There are 14 residues in the CDR3. V shed 6 bases and J 2 bases; nucleotides not matched to a gene: 5. The CDR3 bases are TGTGCCATCAGCTCCGGGACAGGGACCTACGAGCAGTACTTC. It translates to CAISSGTGTYEQYF.

This chain joins TRBV19 and TRBJ2-5; no firm D call. From germline, CDR1 is LNHDA and CDR2 SQIVND (reference sequence). CDR3 length: 15 residues. Trimming removed 6 bases at V and 0 bases at J, with 14 bases between. CDR3 protein: CASRPSETHQETQYF. The DNA for the CDR3 is TGTGCCAGTAGGCCCAGCGAGACTCACCAAGAGACCCAGTACTTC.

This clone showed up just a few times. The V call is TRBV7-2, the J call TRBJ1-1; D unresolved. V lost 2 bases to trimming and J lost 7 bases, with 5 bases between them. The CDR3 runs 11 residues. The germline gives CDR1 SGHTA, CDR2 FQGNSA. CDR3 protein: CASSLRSEAFF. CDR3 bases: TGTGCCAGCAGCTTAAGGAGTGAAGCTTTCTTT.

The genes are TRBV5-1 and TRBJ2-3; TRBD1 aligns across 9 bases. V gave up 2 bases and J gave up 4 bases; unmatched junction bases: 14. CDR3 length: 18 amino acids. The germline V gene has CDR1 SGHRS and CDR2 YFSETQ. The CDR3 DNA is TGCGCCAGCAGCTTAACCGGGACAGGGTCTGCTGCTGCAGATACGCAGTATTTT. Protein: CASSLTGTGSAAADTQYF.

The J gene is TRBJ2-3, the V gene TRBV9; TRBD2 matches 8 bases. Germline V gene sequence: CDR1 SGDLS, CDR2 YYNGEE. This CDR3 spans 18 amino acids. The junction had 17 bases not matched to a gene; V was cut back by 7 bases and J by 1 base. The CDR3 sequence is CASSGVAGGPTRTDTQYF. Here the CDR3 DNA reads TGTGCCAGCTCAGGGGTGGCGGGGGGCCCAACCCGCACAGATACGCAGTATTTT.

The chain joins TRBV6-2 or TRBV6-3 to TRBJ2-1; 9 bases are shared with TRBD2. Trimming removed 5 bases from V and 2 bases from J; junction bases left unmatched: 4. The germline V gene has CDR1 MNHEY and CDR2 SVGEGT. The CDR3 has 15 amino acids. The CDR3 reads CASSHSGGPYNEQFF. The CDR3 DNA follows: TGTGCCAGCAGTCATAGCGGGGGACCCTACAATGAGCAGTTCTTC.

The chain employs TRBV25-1 and TRBJ1-6, with 7 bases lining up with TRBD1. The CDR3 loop spans 13 amino acids. Germline CDR1 MGHDK, CDR2 SYGVNS. Germline trimming cut 10 bases from V and 6 bases from J; bases unmatched to any gene: 6. This CDR3 reads CATMGTANSPLHF. Here the CDR3 DNA reads TGTGCCACCATGGGGACAGCTAATTCACCCCTCCACTTT.

The rearrangement uses TRBV23-1 and TRBJ1-1, with D tentatively TRBD1 (6 bases). TRBV23-1 is an ORF, and what it does is uncertain. Trimming cost V 8 bases and J 0 bases, with 13 bases left between them. This CDR3 region has 14 residues. CDR3 in DNA: TGCGCCAGCTCCGCGGGGGCTCTGAACACTGAAGCTTTCTTT. Translated, it gives CASSAGALNTEAFF.

The genes are TRBV9 and TRBJ1-1, with D possibly being TRBD1 (5 bases). The CDR3 totals 14 residues. Germline CDR1 is SGDLS and CDR2 is YYNGEE. The germline V and J ends were trimmed by 3 bases and 8 bases, with 17 bases remaining between them. As DNA, the CDR3 is TGTGCCAGCAGCGCCCAATTTAGGGGAGGCGAAGCTTTCTTT. This sequence encodes CASSAQFRGGEAFF.

V and J are TRBV6-5 and TRBJ1-1, with D maybe TRBD1 (6 bases). Germline CDR1 is MNHEY and CDR2 is SVGAGI. The ends were cut back, 2 bases at V and 1 base at J, with 14 bases in the middle. There are 16 residues in the CDR3. The CDR3 DNA reads as TGTGCCAGCAGTTACCAAGGGGGACGGGAGAACACTGAAGCTTTCTTT. Amino acid sequence: CASSYQGGRENTEAFF.

Here the CDR3 reads CASSLRGEGEKLFF. DNA of the CDR3: TGTGCCAGCTCACTCAGGGGTGAGGGTGAAAAACTGTTTTTT. V usage is TRBV18 and J usage is TRBJ1-4; tentatively, D is TRBD1 (6 bases). Looked up from germline, CDR1 is KGHSH and CDR2 is LQKENI. The V gene lost 4 bases and the J gene lost 7 bases, with 13 bases spanning the gap. CDR3 length: 14 residues.

V and J are TRBV9 and TRBJ2-1; 10 bases are a match to TRBD1. Unmatched junction bases numbered 7, after V lost 0 bases and J lost 7 bases. Looked up from germline, CDR1 is SGDLS and CDR2 is YYNGEE. CDR3 size: 16 residues. The CDR3 DNA follows: TGTGCCAGCAGCGTAGCTCTGGGACAGGGGTTAAATGAGCAGTTCTTC. This encodes CASSVALGQGLNEQFF.

The chain employs TRBV6-5 and TRBJ2-7; tentatively, D is TRBD2 (5 bases). CDR3 length: 14 amino acids. Per the germline V gene, CDR1 is MNHEY and CDR2 is SVGAGI. V was shortened by 6 bases and J by 2 bases, with 14 bases between the two germline ends. DNA for the CDR3: TGTGCCAGCAGAAACAGCGGTGGTACCTACGAGCAGTACTTC. It is translated as CASRNSGGTYEQYF.

The rearrangement uses TRBV20-1 and TRBJ1-1; D not certain. The CDR3 length is 10 residues. Trimming shortened V by 3 bases and J by 12 bases, and 11 bases separated the two germline ends. Germline V gene sequence: CDR1 DFQATT, CDR2 SNEGSKA (reference sequence). The CDR3 DNA sequence: TGCAGTGCTAGGGGCTGGAAGACTTTCTTT. Its protein product is CSARGWKTFF.

Only one count was recorded for this clone. The J gene is TRBJ2-5, the V gene TRBV11-3, with 14 bases that match TRBD2. The CDR3 loop spans 16 amino acids. V dropped 5 bases and J dropped 5; count of bases not matched to a gene: 7. CDR1 is SGHNT, CDR2 YENEEA, per germline. This CDR3 is CASSPGTSGSSETQYF. CDR3 DNA sequence: TGTGCCAGCAGCCCCGGGACTAGCGGGAGTTCTGAGACCCAGTACTTC.

The chain uses TRBV28 and TRBJ1-2, with 7 bases fitting TRBD1. V lost 5 bases to trimming and J lost 4 bases; unmatched junction nucleotides: 7. Germline loops: CDR1 MDHEN, CDR2 SYDVKM. The CDR3 is 14 residues long. CDR3 nucleotide sequence: TGTGCCAGCAGTATGGCCGGGACAGTCTATGGCTACACCTTC. This sequence encodes CASSMAGTVYGYTF.

V usage is TRBV14 and J usage is TRBJ2-3, with TRBD2 matching 7 bases. The V segment lost 0 bases and the J segment 11 bases; nucleotides outside the gene matches: 5. The CDR3 sequence is 13 residues long. Germline lookup yields CDR1 SGHDN and CDR2 FVKESK. The CDR3 loop reads CASSQDPSGGQYF. In DNA, the CDR3 is TGTGCCAGCAGCCAAGATCCTTCGGGAGGGCAGTATTTT. Complete variable domain (other parts from reference TRBV14 and TRBJ2-3): EAGVTQFPSHSVIEKGQTVTLRCDPISGHDNLYWYRRVMGKEIKFLLHFVKESKQDESGMPNNRFLAERTGGTYSTLKVQPAELEDSGVYFCASSQDPSGGQYFGPGTRLTVL.

The chain recombines TRBV30 with TRBJ1-1; perhaps TRBD1 as D (6 bases). Germline values: CDR1 GTSNPN, CDR2 SVGIG (reference sequence). The CDR3 runs to 12 residues. The germline V and J ends were trimmed by 4 bases and 3 bases, with 9 bases remaining between them. The CDR3 coding sequence is TGTGCCTGGACTGAGGGGGACACTGAAGCTTTCTTT. Translation gives CAWTEGDTEAFF.